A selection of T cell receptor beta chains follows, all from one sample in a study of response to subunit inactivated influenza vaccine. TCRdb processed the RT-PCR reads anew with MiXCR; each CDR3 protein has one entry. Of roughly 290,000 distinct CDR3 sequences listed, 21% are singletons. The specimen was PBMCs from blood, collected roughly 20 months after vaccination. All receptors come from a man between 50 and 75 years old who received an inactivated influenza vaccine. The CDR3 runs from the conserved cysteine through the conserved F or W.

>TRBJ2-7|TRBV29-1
CSVRPTSGRYEQYF
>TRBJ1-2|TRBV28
CASSLEGAGYGYTF
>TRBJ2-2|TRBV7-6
CASSLSVPGQGAGNTGELFF
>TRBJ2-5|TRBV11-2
CASSLNRGPETQYF
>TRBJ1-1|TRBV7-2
CASRWQGWNTEAFF
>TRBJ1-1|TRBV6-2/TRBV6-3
CASSYSVDRGLVNTEAFF
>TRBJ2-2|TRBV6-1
CATQQSVAGVTGELFF
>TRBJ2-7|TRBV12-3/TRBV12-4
CASRRLAGGYEQYF
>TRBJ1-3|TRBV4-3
CASSQGVGAVAGNTIYF
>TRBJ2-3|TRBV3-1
CASSPWDHGDTQYF
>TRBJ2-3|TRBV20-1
CSASSSGTGGRTDTQYF
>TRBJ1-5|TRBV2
CASSDFFVGPFSNQPQHF
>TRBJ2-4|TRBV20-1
CSARLPGGVKNIQYF
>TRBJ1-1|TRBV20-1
CSAHGQRNTEAFF
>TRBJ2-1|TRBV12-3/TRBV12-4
CASRPQGILYNEQFF
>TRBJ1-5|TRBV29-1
CSVGTSNQPQHF
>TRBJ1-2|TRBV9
CASSVADLDGYTF
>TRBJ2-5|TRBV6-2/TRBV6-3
CASSYISGLAGGRQETQYF
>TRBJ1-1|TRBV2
CASKGRGNTEAFF
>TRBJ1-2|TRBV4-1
CASSQGGELFNYGYTF
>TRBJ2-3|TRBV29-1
CSVEPRGRVADTQYF
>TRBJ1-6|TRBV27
CASSLSDSHNSPLHF
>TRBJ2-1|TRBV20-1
CSASQSGRLNEQFF
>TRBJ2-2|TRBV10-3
CAISWTGDGTGELFF
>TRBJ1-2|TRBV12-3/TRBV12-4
CASSLASAGYGYTF
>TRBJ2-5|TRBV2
CASTSSAETQYF
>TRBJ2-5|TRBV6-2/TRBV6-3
CASSLDVQETQYF
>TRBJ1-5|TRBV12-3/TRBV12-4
CASRGNSNQPQHF